Below, one TCR beta chain is given with its context. This record comes from a study of blood T cell repertoires in COVID-19. CDR1 is LGHNA and CDR2 is YNFKEQ in the germline V gene. The V end was cut by 9 bases, the J end by 7 bases, with 15 bases between. CDR3 size: 12 residues. The data were produced by immunoSEQ multiplex PCR, yet TCRdb's version contains in-frame clones alone and is incomplete. The data contain roughly 120,000 clones, roughly 80% of them seen just once; the ten biggest clones take up approximately 8.1%. The chain employs TRBV4-2 and TRBJ1-2, with D possibly being TRBD1 (5 bases). The sequencing input was peripheral blood. The clonotype was recovered from a woman in her thirties or forties with acute or convalescent COVID-19. CDR3 sequence reads: CARDLQEPGYTF. In nucleotides, the CDR3 is TGTGCCAGAGACCTACAGGAGCCTGGCTACACCTTC.